This T cell receptor (beta chain) was observed in a study of response to subunit inactivated influenza vaccine. Points on this clonotype: Its antigen is unidentified.

Whole-study findings and limits: Few additional T cells are recruited per seasonal influenza vaccination, authors suggested.

CDR1 and CDR2 (germline): LNHNV, YYDKDF (reference sequence). This CDR3 spans 14 amino acids. V was clipped by 0 bases and J by 6 bases, with 12 bases between them. In TCRdb, the RT-PCR reads were re-called with MiXCR into one record per CDR3 protein. This sample carries roughly 630,000 distinct CDR3 sequences, 12% to 15% of them seen once, and the ten largest clones take 7.6%. Source: PBMCs from blood, taken 14 to 15 days before vaccination. This clonotype was obtained from a man aged 50-60 years who received an inactivated influenza vaccine. This sequence joins TRBV15 and TRBJ2-7; possible D gene TRBD1, 6 bases. CDR3 amino acids: CATSREDRVLEQYF. CDR3 nucleotides: TGTGCCACCAGCAGAGAGGACAGAGTCCTCGAGCAGTACTTC.